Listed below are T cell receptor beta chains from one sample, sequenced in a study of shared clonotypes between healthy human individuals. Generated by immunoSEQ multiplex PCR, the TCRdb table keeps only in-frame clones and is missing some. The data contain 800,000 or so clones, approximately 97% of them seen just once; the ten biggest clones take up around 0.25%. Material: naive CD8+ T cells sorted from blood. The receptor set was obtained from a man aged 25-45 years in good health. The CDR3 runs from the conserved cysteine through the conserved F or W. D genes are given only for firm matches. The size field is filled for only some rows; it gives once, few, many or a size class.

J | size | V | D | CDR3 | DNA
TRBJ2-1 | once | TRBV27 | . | CASSLAGAYNEQFF | TGTGCCAGCAGTTTAGCAGGGGCCTACAATGAGCAGTTCTTC
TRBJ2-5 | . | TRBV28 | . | CASSLGSGAQYF | TGTGCCAGCAGTTTGGGTAGTGGAGCCCAGTACTTC
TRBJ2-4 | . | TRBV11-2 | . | CASSLTGLAKNIQYF | TGTGCCAGCAGCCTCACAGGGCTAGCCAAAAACATTCAGTACTTC
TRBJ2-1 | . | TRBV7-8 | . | CASSLVGSNEQFF | TGTGCCAGCAGCTTAGTAGGAAGCAATGAGCAGTTCTTC
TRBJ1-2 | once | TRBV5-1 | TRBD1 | CASSLYPGQGHGYTF | TGCGCTAGCAGCCTATACCCCGGACAGGGCCATGGCTACACCTTC
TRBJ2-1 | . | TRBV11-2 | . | CASSPGPTSYNEQFF | TGTGCCAGCAGCCCCGGGCCTACTTCCTACAATGAGCAGTTCTTC
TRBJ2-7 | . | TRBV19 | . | CASKGVSSYEQYF | TGTGCCAGTAAGGGCGTGAGCTCCTACGAGCAGTACTTC
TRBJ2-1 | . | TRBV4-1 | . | CASSQEWRYNEQFF | TGCGCCAGCAGCCAAGAGTGGCGGTACAATGAGCAGTTCTTC
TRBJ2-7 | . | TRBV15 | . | CATSRGSGAIYEQYF | TGTGCCACCAGCAGAGGTTCAGGGGCAATCTACGAGCAGTACTTC
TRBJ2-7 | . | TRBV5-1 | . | CASSGVRGGYEQYF | TGCGCCAGCAGCGGGGTGAGAGGGGGCTACGAGCAGTACTTC
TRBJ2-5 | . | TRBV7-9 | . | CASSPRDQETQYF | TGTGCCAGCAGCCCCCGGGACCAAGAGACCCAGTACTTC
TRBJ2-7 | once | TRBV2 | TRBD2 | CASGLAFGEQYF | TGTGCCAGTGGACTAGCGTTTGGAGAGCAGTACTTC
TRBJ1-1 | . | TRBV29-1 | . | CSVVRLNTEAFF | TGCAGCGTTGTCCGGCTAAACACTGAAGCTTTCTTT
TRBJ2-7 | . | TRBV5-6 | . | CASSLVGSTYEQYF | TGTGCCAGCAGCTTGGTGGGTAGTACCTACGAGCAGTACTTC
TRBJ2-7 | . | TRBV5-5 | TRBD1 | CASSLAAQGELDYEQYF | TGTGCCAGCAGCTTGGCGGCTCAGGGGGAACTAGACTACGAGCAGTACTTC
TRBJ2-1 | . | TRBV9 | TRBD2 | CASNLAGGRNEQFF | TGTGCCAGCAACCTGGCGGGAGGTCGCAATGAGCAGTTCTTC
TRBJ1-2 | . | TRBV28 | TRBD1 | CASRPQGNYGYTF | TGTGCCAGCAGGCCACAGGGGAACTATGGCTACACCTTC
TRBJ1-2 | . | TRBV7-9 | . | CASRIYRAGYTF | TGTGCCAGCAGGATTTACAGGGCTGGCTACACCTTC
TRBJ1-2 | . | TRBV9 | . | CASSDNRQPNYGYTF | TGTGCCAGCAGCGACAACAGGCAGCCCAACTATGGCTACACCTTC
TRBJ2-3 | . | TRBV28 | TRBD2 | CASSSLGTSGSYPDTQYF | TGTGCCAGCAGTTCCCTCGGGACTAGCGGGAGTTACCCAGATACGCAGTATTTT
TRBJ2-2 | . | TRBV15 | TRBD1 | CATSRDRGQVNTGELFF | TGTGCCACCAGCAGGGACCGGGGACAGGTGAACACCGGGGAGCTGTTTTTT
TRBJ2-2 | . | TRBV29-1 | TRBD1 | CSVWDRENTGELFF | TGCAGCGTATGGGACAGAGAGAACACCGGGGAGCTGTTTTTT
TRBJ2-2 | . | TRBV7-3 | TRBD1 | CASSPGQGTGELFF | TGTGCCAGCAGCCCCGGACAGGGGACCGGGGAGCTGTTTTTT
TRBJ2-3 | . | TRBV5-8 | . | CASSPTETSTDTQYF | TGTGCCAGCAGCCCGACAGAGACTAGCACAGATACGCAGTATTTT
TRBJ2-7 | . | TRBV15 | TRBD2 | CATSRVSGGSYEQYF | TGTGCCACCAGCAGAGTTTCGGGGGGTTCCTACGAGCAGTACTTC
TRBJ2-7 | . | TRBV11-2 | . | CASSLAPVTGYEQYF | TGTGCCAGCAGCTTAGCTCCCGTGACAGGCTACGAGCAGTACTTC
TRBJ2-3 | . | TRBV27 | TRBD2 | CASSFLPGGPTGDTQYF | TGTGCCAGCAGTTTTTTGCCGGGAGGGCCGACAGGAGATACGCAGTATTTT
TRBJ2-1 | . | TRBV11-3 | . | CASSLEGGGREQFF | TGTGCCAGCAGCTTAGAAGGGGGGGGCCGGGAGCAGTTCTTC
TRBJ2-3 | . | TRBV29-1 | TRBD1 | CSVVGQVTDTQYF | TGCAGCGTTGTGGGACAGGTCACAGATACGCAGTATTTT
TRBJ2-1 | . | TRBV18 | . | CASSPDEGIPGHYNEQFF | TGTGCCAGCTCACCAGACGAGGGAATCCCAGGTCACTACAATGAGCAGTTCTTC
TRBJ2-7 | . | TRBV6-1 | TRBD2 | CASGLAGTSRGEQYF | TGTGCCAGCGGACTAGCGGGAACGTCCCGGGGCGAGCAGTACTTC
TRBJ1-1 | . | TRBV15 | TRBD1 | CATRAGGENTEAFF | TGTGCCACCAGGGCAGGGGGCGAGAACACTGAAGCTTTCTTT
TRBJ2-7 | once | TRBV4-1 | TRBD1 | CASSHAGTGPYEQYF | TGCGCCAGCAGCCATGCCGGGACAGGGCCCTACGAGCAGTACTTC
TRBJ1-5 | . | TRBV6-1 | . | CASSGGQYSNQPQHF | TGTGCCAGCAGTGGTGGACAGTATAGCAATCAGCCCCAGCATTTT
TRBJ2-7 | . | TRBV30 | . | CAWNEKGAYEQYF | TGTGCCTGGAATGAGAAGGGAGCCTACGAGCAGTACTTC
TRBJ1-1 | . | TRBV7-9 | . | CASSQLPGASINTEAFF | TGTGCCAGCAGTCAACTTCCCGGGGCCAGCATTAACACTGAAGCTTTCTTT
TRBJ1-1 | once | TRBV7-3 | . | CASSLRENTEAFF | TGTGCCAGCAGCTTGAGGGAGAACACTGAAGCTTTCTTT
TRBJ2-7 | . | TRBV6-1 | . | CAIHSFDDGSYEQYF | TGTGCCATACACTCCTTCGACGACGGCTCCTACGAGCAGTACTTC
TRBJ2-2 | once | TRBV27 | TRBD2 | CASSNRDYYAGELFF | TGTGCCAGCTCCAACCGGGACTATTATGCCGGGGAGCTGTTTTTT
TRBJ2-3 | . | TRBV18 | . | CASSPKYRATDTQYF | TGTGCCAGCTCACCGAAATACAGGGCCACAGATACGCAGTATTTT
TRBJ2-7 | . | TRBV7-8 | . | CASSLDAIRQYF | TGTGCCAGCAGCTTAGATGCCATAAGGCAGTACTTC
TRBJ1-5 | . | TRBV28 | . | CASSFSSLNPWDTYSNQPQHF | TGTGCCAGCAGTTTCTCGAGCTTGAATCCCTGGGACACCTATAGCAATCAGCCCCAGCATTTT
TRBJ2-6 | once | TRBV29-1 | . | CSVNQGLGANVLTF | TGCAGCGTAAACCAGGGGCTTGGGGCCAACGTCCTGACTTTC